The entry that follows covers one TCR beta chain sequence. Its specificity is unknown. Repertoires were generated with immunoSEQ multiplex PCR, while TCRdb's copy carries only in-frame clones and drops some. Here the sample spans roughly 62,000 clones, 86% being singletons. This specimen comes from a study of OX40 agonist ivuxolimab in advanced cancers. Overall study context: Dose-escalation patients had hepatocellular carcinoma, melanoma, renal cell or head and neck cancer.

Study-level findings and limits: Clonal expansion was seen in CD4+ and CD8+ blood T cells by week 6 at 0.1 to 3.0 mg/kg.

This TCR derives from an adult with an advanced solid tumor such as melanoma, head and neck, liver or kidney cancer. Sequenced here: CD4+ or CD8+ T cells sorted from blood, sampled in a trial of the OX40 agonist ivuxolimab.

CDR3 sequence reads: CASSPPGQGGDTEAFF. The CDR3 bases are TGTGCCAGCTCACCACCGGGACAGGGCGGGGACACTGAAGCTTTCTTT. The genes are TRBV18 and TRBJ1-1; TRBD1 agrees at 9 bases. CDR1 and CDR2 (germline): KGHSH, LQKENI. The CDR3 is 16 residues long. The J segment lost 3 bases and the V segment lost 0 bases, leaving 5 bases of the junction unmatched.